Below, one T cell receptor (beta chain) is given with its context. The sample comes from a study of blood T cell repertoires in COVID-19. Categorization into cohorts depended on clinical history that participants reported. Original methodology: Estimates of nucleated cell counts were drawn from the amplification of reference gene primers. Sequencing was performed with immunoSEQ multiplex PCR; in TCRdb, only in-frame clones are kept and a portion is missing. V and J calls plus clone size are reproduced from that table; the DNA served to infer D and trimming. The top ten clones hold approximately 1.2% of a sample with roughly 140,000 clones, roughly 88% of them seen once. Trimming removed 2 bases from V and 0 bases from J, with 5 bases in between. Germline assignment: CDR1 MNHEY and CDR2 SVGEGT. The length of the CDR3 is 13 residues.

The specimen sequenced was PBMCs or T cells enriched from blood (not recorded which). This chain links TRBV6-2 or TRBV6-3 with TRBJ2-7, with a weak D call TRBD1 (5 bases). The sequence was collected from a woman aged 25 to 45 with acute COVID-19. The CDR3 reads CASSYDSSYEQYF. The CDR3 DNA reads as TGTGCCAGCAGTTACGACAGCTCCTACGAGCAGTACTTC.